This T cell receptor (beta chain) was recorded in a study of metastatic and nonmetastatic thyroid tumors. Study-wide points: Reports indicated that malignant thyroid tumors showed significantly higher TCR beta diversity than benign nodules did, in blood and tumor.

This clone showed up just a few times. What it binds is unknown. Trimming took off 4 bases at V and 8 bases at J, with 12 bases between the two ends. Germline lookup yields CDR1 SGDLS and CDR2 YYNGEE. The CDR3 has 12 residues. TCRdb reanalyzed the PCR reads via MiXCR. This table has 39,000 or so clones, around 47% appearing once. There were no patients who had received any treatment before thyroid surgery. The chain couples TRBV9 to TRBJ1-1; possibly TRBD1 for D (5 bases). The receptor was isolated from a male donor with papillary thyroid cancer or a benign thyroid nodule (not recorded which). Some clones in this sample may be carry-over from other donors' samples. Sequencing was carried out using tumor tissue. The CDR3 reads CASSPGGSEAFF. Written as DNA, the CDR3 is TGTGCCAGCAGCCCCGGGGGGAGCGAAGCTTTCTTT. Supplemented by reference TRBV9 and TRBJ1-1, the full variable domain reads DSGVTQTPKHLITATGQRVTLRCSPRSGDLSVYWYQQSLDQGLQFLIQYYNGEERAKGNILERFSAQQFPDLHSELNLSSLELGDSALYFCASSPGGSEAFFGQGTRLTVV.